This TCR beta chain derives from a study of lymphopenia after photon versus proton radiotherapy. The protocol was immunoSEQ multiplex PCR, while the TCRdb copy is restricted to in-frame clones and leaves out a portion. The sample lists about 45,000 clones, roughly 85% occurring once. The CDR3 contains 14 residues. Germline V gene sequence: CDR1 SGHNT, CDR2 YYREEE (reference sequence). V was clipped by 4 bases and J by 2 bases; unmatched bases: 2. A remark on this clone: Its antigen remains unknown.

Findings and caveats of the study: Photon-treated patients lost naive T cells and TCR diversity; proton-treated stayed stable.

This clonotype was sampled from a middle-aged man with gastric cancer. Here the sequenced sample was peripheral blood, taken from a patient treated with photon-based radiotherapy. This sequence joins TRBV5-4 and TRBJ1-3, with 8 bases that match TRBD1. The CDR3 DNA reads as TGTGCCAGCAGCAAGGACAGGGCTGGAAACACCATATATTTT. It is translated as CASSKDRAGNTIYF.